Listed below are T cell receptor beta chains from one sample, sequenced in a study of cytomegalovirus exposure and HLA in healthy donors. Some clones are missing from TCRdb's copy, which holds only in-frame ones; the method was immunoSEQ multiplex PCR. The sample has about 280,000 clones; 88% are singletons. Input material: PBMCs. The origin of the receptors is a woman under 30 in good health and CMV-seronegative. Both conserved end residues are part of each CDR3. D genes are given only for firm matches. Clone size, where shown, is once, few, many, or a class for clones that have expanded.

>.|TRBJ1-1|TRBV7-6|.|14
TGTGCCAGCAGCTTAAATGGCGGTAGATCTGAAGCTTTCTTT
CASSLNGGRSEAFF
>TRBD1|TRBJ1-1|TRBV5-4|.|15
TGTGCCAGCAGCAAACCGGGACAGGGGCTTACTGAAGCTTTCTTT
CASSKPGQGLTEAFF
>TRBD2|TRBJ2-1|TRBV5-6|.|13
TGTGCCAGCAGCTTGACCGGGACTAGTGAGCAGTTCTTC
CASSLTGTSEQFF
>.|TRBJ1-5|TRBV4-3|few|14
TGCGCCAGCAGCCAAGGGGAAAGGGGCCAGCCCCAGCATTTT
CASSQGERGQPQHF
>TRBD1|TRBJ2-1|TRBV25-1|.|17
TGTGCCAGCAGTGACCCGAACGGGCAGGGGGCCTACAATGAGCAGTTCTTC
CASSDPNGQGAYNEQFF
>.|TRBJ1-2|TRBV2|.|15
TGTGCCAGCAGTGAATCGGGTGGGAGTTTCTATGGCTACACCTTC
CASSESGGSFYGYTF
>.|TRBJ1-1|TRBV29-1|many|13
TGCAGCGTCGATCGCCGCACATACACTGAAGCTTTCTTT
CSVDRRTYTEAFF
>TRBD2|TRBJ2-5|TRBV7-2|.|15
TGTGCCAGCAGCTTCGGGACTAGCGGGATGGAGACCCAGTACTTC
CASSFGTSGMETQYF
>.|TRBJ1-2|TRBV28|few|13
TGTGCCAGCAGTTCCCTACAGGAGTATGGCTACACCTTC
CASSSLQEYGYTF
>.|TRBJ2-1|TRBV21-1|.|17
TGTGCCAGCAGCAAACGTCGGCTAGCGGGGACCTACAATGAGCAGTTCTTC
CASSKRRLAGTYNEQFF